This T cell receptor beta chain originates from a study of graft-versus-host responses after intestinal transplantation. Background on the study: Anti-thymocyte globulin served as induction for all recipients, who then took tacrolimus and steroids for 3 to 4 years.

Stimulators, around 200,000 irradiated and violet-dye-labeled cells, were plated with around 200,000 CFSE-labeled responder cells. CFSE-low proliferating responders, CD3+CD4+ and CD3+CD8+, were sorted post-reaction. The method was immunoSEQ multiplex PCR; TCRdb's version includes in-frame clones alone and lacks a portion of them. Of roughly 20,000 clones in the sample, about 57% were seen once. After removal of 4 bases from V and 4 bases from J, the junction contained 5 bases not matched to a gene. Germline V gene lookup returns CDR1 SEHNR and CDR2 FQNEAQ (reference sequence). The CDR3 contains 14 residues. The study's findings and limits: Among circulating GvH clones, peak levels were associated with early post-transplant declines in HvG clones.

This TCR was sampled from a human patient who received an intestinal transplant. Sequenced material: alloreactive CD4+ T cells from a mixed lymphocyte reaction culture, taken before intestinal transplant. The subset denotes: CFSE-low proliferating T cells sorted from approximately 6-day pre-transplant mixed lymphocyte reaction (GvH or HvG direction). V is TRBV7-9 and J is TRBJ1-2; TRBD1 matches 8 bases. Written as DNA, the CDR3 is TGTGCCAGCAGCTCGTTCAGGGGGCCCTATGGCTACACCTTC. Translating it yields CASSSFRGPYGYTF.